Presented here are 25 T cell receptor beta chains from one specimen sequenced in a study of PD-1 blockade in classical Hodgkin lymphoma. The time point denotes: cycle 4 day 1 (C4D1), after more than 5 weeks of nivolumab. Relapse was seen in all patients after autologous stem cell transplantation, and brentuximab vedotin exposure was variable. It was by magnetic negative selection that CD4+ T cells were purified from thawed PBMCs. The method was immunoSEQ multiplex PCR; TCRdb's version includes in-frame clones alone and lacks a portion of them. The sample holds some 30,000 clones, more than 70% seen once. The specimen comprised CD4+ T cells from blood, sampled before the fourth cycle of nivolumab. The receptors derive from a human donor with classical Hodgkin lymphoma.

This chain uses TRBV7-6 with TRBJ2-7; 7 bases match TRBD1. The V and J ends lost 5 bases and 4 bases, in that order; junction bases with no gene match: 5. This CDR3 has 13 amino acids. CDR1 is SGHVS and CDR2 is FNYEAQ in the germline V gene. CDR3 loop: CASSPDRDYEQYF. The CDR3 DNA reads as TGTGCCAGCAGCCCCGACAGGGATTACGAGCAGTACTTC.

The CDR3 protein is CASTPRTGFFNEKLFF. In nucleotides, the CDR3 is TGTGCCAGCACTCCGCGGACAGGCTTTTTTAATGAAAAACTGTTTTTT. The genes are TRBV28 and TRBJ1-4; 7 nucleotides line up with TRBD1. V shed 7 bases, J shed 4 bases, and the junction held 12 bases outside the gene matches. Germline V lookup: CDR1 MDHEN, CDR2 SYDVKM. CDR3 length: 16 amino acids.

The J gene is TRBJ1-1, the V gene TRBV10-3; D is unresolved. Germline CDR1 ENHRY, CDR2 SYGVKD. There are 15 residues in the CDR3. V shed 3 bases and J shed 3 bases, with 14 bases lying between them. The DNA for the CDR3 is TGTGCCATCAGTGAACCGGGTGGGGAAGACACTGAAGCTTTCTTT. Encoded protein: CAISEPGGEDTEAFF.

The chain uses TRBV11-2 and TRBJ2-7; D ambiguous. The CDR3 sequence is 14 residues long. V gave up 5 bases and J gave up 2 bases, with 13 bases separating them. Germline V gene lookup returns CDR1 SGHAT and CDR2 FQNNGV. The CDR3 DNA sequence: TGTGCCAGCAGCACCGACATCCCCCCCTACGAGCAGTACTTC. Amino acids: CASSTDIPPYEQYF.

This rearrangement joins TRBV5-1 to TRBJ2-7; D assignment may be TRBD1 or TRBD2 (5 bases each). Trimming stripped 4 bases from V and 2 bases from J, with 19 bases between. In germline, CDR1 is SGHRS, CDR2 YFSETQ. This CDR3 region has 16 residues. The CDR3 reads CASSLLGAGDPYEQYF. The CDR3 DNA reads TGCGCCAGCAGCCTCCTGGGAGCCGGGGACCCCTACGAGCAGTACTTC.

The rearrangement links TRBV6-1 to TRBJ1-1; D call uncertain. The length of the CDR3 is 13 residues. Germline V gene sequence: CDR1 MNHNS, CDR2 SASEGT. With 5 bases removed from V and 1 base from J, the gap between germline ends came to 8 bases. The CDR3 DNA follows: TGTGCCAGCAGTCCATTTTGGAACACTGAAGCTTTCTTT. As protein: CASSPFWNTEAFF.

This chain joins TRBV15 and TRBJ2-7; no definite D call. V shed 0 bases and J shed 2 bases, with 11 bases lying between them. This CDR3 has 15 amino acids. The germline V gene has CDR1 LNHNV and CDR2 YYDKDF (reference sequence). Here the CDR3 reads CATSRDKGSPYEQYF. CDR3 nucleotide sequence: TGTGCCACCAGCAGAGATAAGGGCTCGCCCTACGAGCAGTACTTC.

The chain is built from TRBV28 and TRBJ2-6; TRBD1 aligns across 10 bases. CDR1 is MDHEN and CDR2 is SYDVKM in the germline V gene. J lost 0 bases, V lost 3 bases, and 14 bases had no gene match. The CDR3 is 21 amino acids. CDR3 nucleotides: TGTGCCAGCAGTTTGCTCCTCCGAATGGACAGGGGGGGCTCTGGGGCCAACGTCCTGACTTTC. Its protein is CASSLLLRMDRGGSGANVLTF. The variable domain in full, completed from reference TRBV28 and TRBJ2-6, reads DVKVTQSSRYLVKRTGEKVFLECVQDMDHENMFWYRQDPGLGLRLIYFSYDVKMKEKGDIPEGYSVSREKKERFSLILESASTNQTSMYLCASSLLLRMDRGGSGANVLTFGAGSRLTVL.

This clone was recorded a few times. The V gene is TRBV4-3, the J gene TRBJ1-2; D is unresolved. This CDR3 spans 14 amino acids. Trimming removed 4 bases from V and 2 bases from J, with 11 bases in between. Germline loops: CDR1 LGHNA, CDR2 YSLEER. CDR3 amino acids: CASSREDGNYGYTF. The CDR3 DNA reads TGCGCCAGCAGCCGAGAGGACGGGAACTATGGCTACACCTTC.

V is TRBV2 and J is TRBJ1-4, with D maybe TRBD1 (5 bases). V was clipped by 3 bases and J by 7 bases, with 15 bases between them. The CDR3 has 15 residues. CDR1 and CDR2 from the germline V gene are SNHLY and FYNNEI. CDR3 nucleotide sequence: TGTGCCAGCAGTGATGACAGAAGGAGACCTGAAAAACTGTTTTTT. This sequence encodes CASSDDRRRPEKLFF.

The gene calls are TRBV10-3 and TRBJ2-4; D is possibly TRBD2 (6 bases). CDR1 is ENHRY, CDR2 SYGVKD, per germline. CDR3 size: 14 residues. V dropped 4 bases and J dropped 2 bases, with 9 bases sitting between them. Here the CDR3 reads CAISAGEPKNIQYF. The CDR3 nucleotides are TGTGCCATCAGTGCGGGAGAACCCAAAAACATTCAGTACTTC.

The chain uses TRBV10-3 and TRBJ1-5; D is undetermined. Trimming cost V 6 bases and J 3 bases, with 15 bases left between them. The CDR3 sequence is 15 residues long. The germline gives CDR1 ENHRY, CDR2 SYGVKD. The CDR3 sequence: CAIRDHQSTNQPQHF. The CDR3 region has the DNA TGTGCCATCAGAGACCATCAGTCCACCAATCAGCCCCAGCATTTT.

The chain joins TRBV5-1 to TRBJ2-3; 12 bases align to TRBD2. Germline V gives CDR1 SGHRS, CDR2 YFSETQ. The CDR3 runs to 16 residues. The J segment lost 0 bases and the V segment lost 4 bases, leaving 3 bases of the junction unmatched. The CDR3 loop is CASSLGLAGSTDTQYF. The CDR3 coding sequence is TGCGCCAGCAGCCTCGGACTAGCGGGGAGCACAGATACGCAGTATTTT.

The rearrangement uses TRBV28 and TRBJ2-7; D is uncertain. Germline lookup yields CDR1 MDHEN and CDR2 SYDVKM. V was pared by 2 bases and J by 7 bases, with 12 bases between. The CDR3 runs 13 residues. CDR3 protein: CASSLGVPREQYF. The CDR3 DNA sequence: TGTGCCAGCAGTTTAGGGGTTCCGCGGGAGCAGTACTTC. Variable domain in full (rest from reference TRBV28 and TRBJ2-7): DVKVTQSSRYLVKRTGEKVFLECVQDMDHENMFWYRQDPGLGLRLIYFSYDVKMKEKGDIPEGYSVSREKKERFSLILESASTNQTSMYLCASSLGVPREQYFGPGTRLTVT.

The rearrangement links TRBV7-2 to TRBJ2-1; TRBD1 matches 8 bases. V lost 4 bases and J lost 4; bases outside the gene matches: 6. Germline V gene sequence: CDR1 SGHTA, CDR2 FQGNSA. CDR3 size: 15 residues. The CDR3 here is CASSWDRRTYNEQFF. The CDR3, as DNA: TGTGCCAGCAGCTGGGACAGGCGAACTTACAATGAGCAGTTCTTC.

The chain uses TRBV28 and TRBJ2-7; D gene ambiguous. Germline V lookup: CDR1 MDHEN, CDR2 SYDVKM. The V end was cut by 5 bases, the J end by 4 bases, with 12 bases between. This CDR3 has 13 residues. CDR3 bases: TGTGCCAGCAGTAGGACCCCCACGTACGAGCAGTACTTC. It translates to CASSRTPTYEQYF.

V usage is TRBV6-5 and J usage is TRBJ2-7, with 9 bases aligning to TRBD1. The germline V gene encodes CDR1 MNHEY and CDR2 SVGAGI. V shed 4 bases and J 3 bases; nucleotides not matched to a gene: 7. This CDR3 has 15 residues. CDR3 nucleotide sequence: TGTGCCAGCAGTTTTACAGGGGGCCTGCTCTACGAGCAGTACTTC. Residues: CASSFTGGLLYEQYF.

The V and J genes are TRBV14 and TRBJ2-7; D remains ambiguous. Germline values: CDR1 SGHDN, CDR2 FVKESK. This CDR3 has 15 residues. Trimming cost V 2 bases and J 1 base, with 12 bases left between them. The CDR3 DNA is TGTGCCAGCAGCCAAATGGTTCTTCCGTCCTACGAGCAGTACTTC. Amino acid sequence: CASSQMVLPSYEQYF.

The DNA of the CDR3 is TGTGCCAGCAGTCCTGGGACTGGAAACACCATATATTTT. Protein sequence: CASSPGTGNTIYF. The rearrangement links TRBV28 to TRBJ1-3; D is unclear. Between the trimmed V and J ends, which lost 5 bases and 2 bases, there was a span of 7 bases. The CDR3 sequence is 13 residues long. Germline V lookup: CDR1 MDHEN, CDR2 SYDVKM.

The CDR3 nucleotides are TGTGCCACCAGCAGAGATCAAGGGGCGTCACCCCTCCACTTT. Its translation: CATSRDQGASPLHF. The rearrangement joins TRBV15 to TRBJ1-6; D is possibly TRBD1 (5 bases). The V and J ends lost 0 bases and 10 bases respectively, with 10 bases between them. The CDR3 length is 14 residues. Germline V lookup: CDR1 LNHNV, CDR2 YYDKDF (reference sequence).

V and J are TRBV19 and TRBJ2-3, with 9 bases fitting TRBD1. The CDR3 has 14 amino acids. Losses at the gene ends were 6 bases for V and 4 bases for J; bases not matched to a gene: 5. Germline V gene sequence: CDR1 LNHDA, CDR2 SQIVND (reference sequence). CDR3 sequence reads: CASRGTGSADTQYF. CDR3 coding DNA: TGTGCCAGTAGGGGGACAGGGAGTGCAGATACGCAGTATTTT. Based on the CDR3 plus reference TRBV19 and TRBJ2-3, the full variable domain is DGGITQSPKYLFRKEGQNVTLSCEQNLNHDAMYWYRQDPGQGLRLIYYSQIVNDFQKGDIAEGYSVSREKKESFPLTVTSAQKNPTAFYLCASRGTGSADTQYFGPGTRLTVL.

This clone showed up just a few times. The gene calls are TRBV6-5 and TRBJ1-2, with D unclear. Germline lookup yields CDR1 MNHEY and CDR2 SVGAGI. The V and J ends lost 0 bases and 2 bases respectively, with 7 bases between them. This CDR3 is built from 14 residues. The CDR3 DNA reads as TGTGCCAGCAGTTACTCGACACAGAACTATGGCTACACCTTC. Its translation: CASSYSTQNYGYTF.

This clone has a handful of counts. The chain links TRBV25-1 to TRBJ1-2; D uncertain. Per the germline V gene, CDR1 is MGHDK and CDR2 is SYGVNS. CDR3 length equals 12 residues. Trimming cost V 3 bases and J 4 bases, with 6 bases left between them. CDR3 sequence reads: CASSERTYGYTF. CDR3 DNA sequence: TGTGCCAGCAGTGAGAGGACCTATGGCTACACCTTC.

J is TRBJ2-7 and V is TRBV11-2, with D possibly matching TRBD2 (5 bases). The length of the CDR3 is 17 residues. V was cut by 1 base and J by 2 bases, with 18 bases left in between. The germline CDR1 and CDR2 sequences are SGHAT and FQNNGV. For the CDR3, the DNA is TGTGCCAGCAGCTTAGTTGTCCTGGCTGGGAGAACCTACGAGCAGTACTTC. It encodes CASSLVVLAGRTYEQYF.

The CDR3 sequence is CASSLVQGAYEQYF. The DNA for the CDR3 is TGTGCCAGCAGCTTGGTACAGGGGGCGTACGAGCAGTACTTC. V usage is TRBV5-5 and J usage is TRBJ2-7, with 9 nucleotides matching TRBD1. The CDR3 covers 14 residues. With V trimmed by 0 bases and J by 4 bases, 2 bases remained unmatched. Germline V gives CDR1 SGHKS, CDR2 YYEKEE (reference sequence).